These 32 T cell receptor beta chains originate from one sample sequenced in a study of early T cells in non-severe SARS-CoV-2 infection. Each CDR3 protein gets one entry after TCRdb re-called the 5' RACE reads with MiXCR. The repertoire holds 80,000 to 100,000 distinct CDR3 sequences, around 10% seen once, with 4.7% in the top ten. This material consisted of whole blood, taken at baseline. The origin of the receptors is an adult who was a healthcare worker with PCR-confirmed SARS-CoV-2 infection or an uninfected control (not recorded which).

V and J are TRBV6-5 and TRBJ2-7; 7 bases are shared with TRBD1. Losses at the gene ends were 6 bases for V and 6 bases for J; bases not matched to a gene: 5. Germline assignment: CDR1 MNHEY and CDR2 SVGAGI. The CDR3 covers 12 residues. The CDR3 loop reads CASRQNRGEQYF. CDR3 bases: TGTGCCAGCAGGCAAAACAGGGGCGAGCAGTACTTC.

With regard to this clonotype: Given the absence of the conserved phenylalanine or tryptophan at the CDR3 end, a read error is likely. The CDR3 DNA reads TGTGCCAGCAGCGTTGACAGGGAAGATACGCAGTATTTA. Its translation is CASSVDREDTQYL. The chain uses TRBV11-3 and TRBJ2-3; 7 bases fit TRBD1. From germline, CDR1 is SGHNT and CDR2 YENEEA. V dropped 5 bases and J dropped 5; count of bases not matched to a gene: 4. This CDR3 spans 13 amino acids.

This chain uses TRBV5-6 with TRBJ2-5, with a possible D match to TRBD2 (5 bases). V was shortened by 4 bases and J by 2 bases, with 9 bases between the two germline ends. Germline V gives CDR1 SGHDT, CDR2 YYEEEE. This CDR3 region has 13 residues. The CDR3 DNA reads TGTGCCAGCAGCGTAGCGATTCAAGAGACCCAGTACTTC. Protein product: CASSVAIQETQYF.

This clonotype occurred a few times. The chain uses TRBV7-3 and TRBJ2-1, with D perhaps matching TRBD2 (5 bases). The CDR3 consists of 16 residues. CDR1 and CDR2 (germline): SGHTA, FQGTGA. V lost 3 bases to trimming and J lost 2 bases, with 14 bases between them. The CDR3 here is CASSFRAGNPYNEQFF. The CDR3 DNA follows: TGTGCCAGCAGCTTTCGCGCGGGTAACCCCTACAATGAGCAGTTCTTC.

This clonotype was seen many times. The chain employs TRBV4-2 and TRBJ2-3, with D perhaps TRBD2 (6 bases). V lost 0 bases and J 1 base, leaving 8 bases between the germline ends. Germline V lookup: CDR1 LGHNA, CDR2 YNFKEQ. The length of the CDR3 is 15 residues. CDR3 DNA sequence: TGTGCCAGCAGCCAAGAGGACTACGGCACAGATACGCAGTATTTT. Residues: CASSQEDYGTDTQYF.

The table lists this clonotype with many counts. This chain links TRBV20-1 with TRBJ2-7; the D gene is possibly TRBD2 (5 bases). CDR1 and CDR2 from the germline V gene are DFQATT and SNEGSKA (reference sequence). The CDR3 is 14 residues long. Trimming pared 5 bases from V and 2 bases from J, leaving 16 bases between. The CDR3 region has the DNA TGCAGTGCTCCTCCGGACTTGAACCCCTACGAGCAGTACTTC. Amino acids: CSAPPDLNPYEQYF.

The gene calls are TRBV3-1 and TRBJ1-6; 9 bases align to TRBD1. Trimming took 4 bases from V and 7 from J; bases not matched to a gene: 14. Looked up from germline, CDR1 is LGHDT and CDR2 is YNNKEL (reference sequence). The CDR3 spans 18 residues. CDR3 sequence reads: CASSLTGGLRIPNSPLHF. DNA for the CDR3: TGTGCCAGCAGCCTGACAGGGGGACTACGAATTCCAAATTCACCCCTCCACTTT.

The sample holds many counts of this clonotype. The J gene is TRBJ2-2, the V gene TRBV7-2; 13 bases line up with TRBD2. Unmatched junction bases numbered 1, after V lost 5 bases and J lost 4 bases. CDR1 and CDR2 from the germline V gene are SGHTA and FQGNSA. The CDR3 consists of 15 residues. CDR3 loop: CASSRTSGGTGELFF. CDR3 DNA sequence: TGTGCCAGCAGCCGGACTAGCGGGGGCACCGGGGAGCTGTTTTTT.

CDR3 in amino acids: CASSPNMDEQFF. The CDR3 coding sequence is TGTGCCAGCTCACCTAACATGGATGAGCAGTTCTTC. The V gene is TRBV18, the J gene TRBJ2-1, with no clear D. V dropped 3 bases and J dropped 8 bases, with 8 bases sitting between them. Germline V gene data show CDR1 as KGHSH and CDR2 as LQKENI. The CDR3 sequence is 12 residues long.

This clonotype turned up a few times. The chain combines TRBV4-2 with TRBJ1-6; D is uncertain. V was cut by 0 bases and J by 10 bases, with 7 bases left in between. Germline CDR1 LGHNA, CDR2 YNFKEQ. This CDR3 has 13 residues. The CDR3 reads CASSQEFESPLHF. CDR3 in DNA: TGTGCCAGCAGCCAAGAATTCGAGTCACCCCTCCACTTT.

In its sample, this clonotype was seen many times. The chain links TRBV3-1 to TRBJ2-7; 9 bases are a match to TRBD1. Losses at the gene ends were 0 bases for V and 4 bases for J; bases not matched to a gene: 10. This CDR3 comprises 17 residues. Looked up from germline, CDR1 is LGHDT and CDR2 is YNNKEL (reference sequence). This CDR3 reads CASSQDSTGGGKYEQYF. The CDR3 DNA sequence: TGTGCCAGCAGCCAAGATTCCACAGGGGGCGGCAAGTACGAGCAGTACTTC.

In its sample, this clonotype was seen a few times. The chain recombines TRBV7-2 with TRBJ2-3; D not resolved. The length of the CDR3 is 13 residues. CDR1 and CDR2 (germline): SGHTA, FQGNSA. V was cut by 5 bases and J by 9 bases, with 15 bases left in between. In nucleotides, the CDR3 is TGTGCCAGCAGCCCCCGGGCCTCCGGAACGCAGTATTTT. Amino acids: CASSPRASGTQYF.

This clonotype was detected only a few times. The rearrangement joins TRBV19 to TRBJ1-5; TRBD1 is a possible D gene (6 bases). The CDR3 runs 13 residues. Trimming took off 3 bases at V and 7 bases at J, with 10 bases between the two ends. CDR1 and CDR2 (germline): LNHDA, SQIVND (reference sequence). The CDR3 loop reads CASSIWQGQPQHF. The CDR3 DNA reads TGTGCCAGTAGTATTTGGCAGGGGCAGCCCCAGCATTTT. The full variable domain, rest sourced from reference TRBV19 and TRBJ1-5, is DGGITQSPKYLFRKEGQNVTLSCEQNLNHDAMYWYRQDPGQGLRLIYYSQIVNDFQKGDIAEGYSVSREKKESFPLTVTSAQKNPTAFYLCASSIWQGQPQHFGDGTRLSIL.

The chain recombines TRBV12-3 or TRBV12-4 with TRBJ2-3; the match to TRBD2 covers 7 bases. V was clipped by 8 bases and J by 3 bases; unmatched bases: 8. The CDR3 is made up of 14 amino acids. DNA for the CDR3: TGTGCCAGCGGGTCAGGCGGGAGAACAGATACGCAGTATTTT. Protein: CASGSGGRTDTQYF.

As for this clonotype: This may be a read error, as it is one base from a much larger clone. This chain connects TRBV7-2 to TRBJ2-5, with 10 bases lining up with TRBD2. Germline V gene data show CDR1 as SGHTA and CDR2 as FQGNSA. The CDR3 contains 14 residues. The CDR3: CAGSLLAGSETQYF. CDR3 DNA: TGTGCCGGCAGTCTACTAGCGGGGTCGGAGACCCAGTACTTC.

The CDR3 region has the DNA TGCGCCAGCAGCAGTAGTCCGGGAGGGAATTCACCCCTCCACTTT. Its protein is CASSSSPGGNSPLHF. The chain uses TRBV5-1 and TRBJ1-6, with unresolved D. Germline V lookup: CDR1 SGHRS, CDR2 YFSETQ. V was pared by 4 bases and J by 7 bases, with 15 bases between. The CDR3 runs to 15 residues.

A few counts support this clonotype. This rearrangement joins TRBV28 to TRBJ2-7; 9 bases align to TRBD2. Trimming took 6 bases from V and 4 from J; bases not matched to a gene: 10. The length of the CDR3 is 15 residues. The germline gives CDR1 MDHEN, CDR2 SYDVKM. The CDR3 region is CASRRASGISYEQYF. In DNA form, the CDR3 reads TGTGCCAGCAGGAGGGCTAGCGGGATTTCGTACGAGCAGTACTTC.

Only a few counts were recorded for this clonotype. V gene TRBV20-1 combines with J gene TRBJ1-6; D remains unclear. V dropped 1 base and J dropped 15 bases, with 13 bases sitting between them. The CDR3 totals 12 residues. The germline CDR1 and CDR2 sequences are DFQATT and SNEGSKA (reference sequence). The CDR3 region is CSARVANQRLHF. The CDR3 DNA sequence: TGCAGTGCTAGAGTCGCTAATCAGCGCCTCCACTTT.

The chain has TRBV7-9 and TRBJ2-7; a possible D gene is TRBD1 (5 bases). The CDR3 loop spans 14 amino acids. Germline assignment: CDR1 SEHNR and CDR2 FQNEAQ (reference sequence). Trimming removed 5 bases from V and 0 bases from J, with 11 bases in between. The CDR3 DNA is TGTGCCAGCAGCAAAGACAGTCACTCCTACGAGCAGTACTTC. Translated: CASSKDSHSYEQYF.

The rearrangement uses TRBV27 and TRBJ2-3; no definite D call. The CDR3 is 13 amino acids. V was trimmed by 3 bases and J by 0 bases, leaving 4 bases between them. The germline V gene has CDR1 MNHEY and CDR2 SMNVEV (reference sequence). The CDR3: CASSFLSTDTQYF. CDR3 bases: TGTGCCAGCAGTTTCCTTAGCACAGATACGCAGTATTTT.

The chain employs TRBV5-1 and TRBJ2-1; TRBD2 matches 11 bases. V shed 0 bases and J 3 bases; nucleotides not matched to a gene: 2. This CDR3 is 16 amino acids long. Germline lookup yields CDR1 SGHRS and CDR2 YFSETQ. Written as DNA, the CDR3 is TGCGCCAGCAGCTTGGGCCTAGCGGGAGGCTACAATGAGCAGTTCTTC. Protein sequence: CASSLGLAGGYNEQFF. Full variable domain (rest looked up from reference TRBV5-1 and TRBJ2-1): KAGVTQTPRYLIKTRGQQVTLSCSPISGHRSVSWYQQTPGQGLQFLFEYFSETQRNKGNFPGRFSGRQFSNSRSEMNVSTLELGDSALYLCASSLGLAGGYNEQFFGPGTRLTVL.

On this clonotype itself: A much bigger clone sits one base away, suggesting this may be a read error. The chain has TRBV11-1 and TRBJ2-7; D may match TRBD1 or TRBD2 (6 bases each). This CDR3 has 13 residues. V shed 6 bases and J shed 6 bases, with 15 bases lying between them. From germline, CDR1 is SGHAT and CDR2 FQDESV (reference sequence). CDR3 protein: CASRLGGPGEQYF. Written as DNA, the CDR3 is TGTGCCAGCAGACTTGGGGGGCCGGGCGAGCAGTACTTC.

The chain recombines TRBV12-3 or TRBV12-4 with TRBJ1-5; the match to TRBD1 covers 7 bases. The CDR3 runs 14 residues. Germline trimming cut 2 bases from V and 5 bases from J; bases unmatched to any gene: 3. In DNA, the CDR3 is TGTGCCAGCAGTTTATCAGGGGGTCATCAGCCCCAGCATTTT. Translated, it gives CASSLSGGHQPQHF.

This clonotype was detected many times. The rearrangement joins TRBV6-2 or TRBV6-3 to TRBJ2-2, with D perhaps matching TRBD1 or TRBD2 (5 bases each). V lost 8 bases to trimming and J lost 4 bases, with 11 bases between them. Germline CDR1 and CDR2: MNHEY and SVGEGT. This CDR3 comprises 13 residues. Written as DNA, the CDR3 is TGTGCCAGCCTTACCGGGGCCACCGGGGAGCTGTTTTTT. Encoded protein: CASLTGATGELFF.

This clonotype was picked up many times. The V and J genes are TRBV7-8 and TRBJ1-4; D might be TRBD1 (6 bases). CDR3 length: 13 residues. Germline-derived CDR1 and CDR2 are SGHVS and FQNEAQ. V was trimmed by 5 bases and J by 10 bases, leaving 14 bases between them. This chain's CDR3 is CASSAHGGRKLFF. CDR3 coding DNA: TGTGCCAGCAGCGCGCACGGGGGGCGAAAACTGTTTTTT.

The chain is built from TRBV7-9 and TRBJ1-1; weak D call: TRBD1 (6 bases). Germline V gives CDR1 SEHNR, CDR2 FQNEAQ (reference sequence). V lost 7 bases and J 0 bases, leaving 12 bases between the germline ends. The CDR3 totals 14 residues. The CDR3 DNA follows: TGTGCCAGCACCCCGAGGGGGATGAACACTGAAGCTTTCTTT. Translation: CASTPRGMNTEAFF.

This clonotype was observed many times. This rearrangement joins TRBV9 to TRBJ2-5; possible D gene TRBD1, 6 bases. The CDR3 has 16 residues. V was trimmed by 0 bases and J by 1 base, leaving 13 bases between them. The germline V gene encodes CDR1 SGDLS and CDR2 YYNGEE. As DNA, the CDR3 is TGTGCCAGCAGCGTAGGGGGGCTGGGGTCCCAAGAGACCCAGTACTTC. Protein product: CASSVGGLGSQETQYF.

This chain uses TRBV14 with TRBJ1-1; D unresolved. V was trimmed by 3 bases and J by 6 bases, leaving 11 bases between them. Germline V gene data show CDR1 as SGHDN and CDR2 as FVKESK. This CDR3 comprises 13 residues. The CDR3 nucleotides are TGTGCCAGCAGCCAGGGGTGGCACCCTGAAGCTTTCTTT. This gives the protein CASSQGWHPEAFF.

This clonotype was observed a few times. The gene calls are TRBV5-4 and TRBJ1-6; D ambiguous. Trimming took off 0 bases at V and 8 bases at J, with 12 bases between the two ends. This CDR3 contains 15 residues. Germline loops: CDR1 SGHNT, CDR2 YYREEE (reference sequence). CDR3 residues: CASSLEGLYDSPLHF. The DNA for the CDR3 is TGTGCCAGCAGCTTGGAGGGATTGTACGATTCACCCCTCCACTTT.

The gene calls are TRBV7-9 and TRBJ2-1; D is perhaps TRBD2 (7 bases). The CDR3 sequence is 15 residues long. V lost 5 bases, J lost 2 bases, and 13 bases lay in between. From germline, CDR1 is SEHNR and CDR2 FQNEAQ (reference sequence). CDR3 in DNA: TGTGCCAGCAGCCGGGGGGACACTACCTACAATGAGCAGTTCTTC. This codes for CASSRGDTTYNEQFF.

This clonotype was seen only a few times. The limits of the CDR3 on the DNA are not certain, so only TCRdb's listed CDR3 is given. The chain joins TRBV27 to TRBJ2-2; TRBD2, as called in the table, went unchecked against the DNA. Germline CDR1 MNHEY, CDR2 SMNVEV (reference sequence). The CDR3 length equals 14 residues, ends included. The CDR3 is CASSLAQARRELFF.

In its sample, this clonotype was seen a few times. V gene TRBV10-3 combines with J gene TRBJ2-1; D gene ambiguous. This CDR3 is 13 amino acids long. Trimming cost V 3 bases and J 5 bases, with 8 bases left between them. Germline V gene sequence: CDR1 ENHRY, CDR2 SYGVKD. The CDR3 reads CAISDWRDNEQFF. CDR3 in DNA: TGTGCCATCAGTGATTGGCGAGACAATGAGCAGTTCTTC.